The 14 T cell receptor beta chains listed next were all sequenced from one sample in a study of shared clonotypes between healthy human individuals. Generated by immunoSEQ multiplex PCR, the TCRdb table keeps only in-frame clones and is missing some. The data show approximately 1,500,000 clones, with 95% to 99% seen just once and about 0.45% held by the top ten. Sequenced sample: naive CD4+ T cells sorted from blood. The subset denotes: CD45RA+ positively selected. All receptors derive from a man aged 25-40 years in good health.

V is TRBV18 and J is TRBJ1-4; D possibly corresponds to TRBD1 (5 bases). V was shortened by 4 bases and J by 4 bases, with 10 bases between the two germline ends. Germline V gene lookup returns CDR1 KGHSH and CDR2 LQKENI. The CDR3 is made up of 14 amino acids. DNA for the CDR3: TGTGCCAGCTCACAAACAGGATTTAATGAAAAACTGTTTTTT. Its translation: CASSQTGFNEKLFF.

Here the CDR3 DNA reads TGTGCCAGCTCACCGACATTCAAACGGGACAGGGGGCAGGTGGAAAAACTGTTTTTT. Translation: CASSPTFKRDRGQVEKLFF. The rearrangement joins TRBV18 to TRBJ1-4, with 12 bases matching TRBD1. The CDR3 totals 19 residues. With V trimmed by 3 bases and J by 8 bases, 16 bases remained unmatched. Germline assignment: CDR1 KGHSH and CDR2 LQKENI. Together with reference TRBV18 and TRBJ1-4, the CDR3 gives the full variable domain: NAGVMQNPRHLVRRRGQEARLRCSPMKGHSHVYWYRQLPEEGLKFMVYLQKENIIDESGMPKERFSAEFPKEGPSILRIQQVVRGDSAAYFCASSPTFKRDRGQVEKLFFGSGTQLSVL.

V and J are TRBV28 and TRBJ1-2; 7 nucleotides match TRBD1. Unmatched junction bases numbered 4, after V lost 7 bases and J lost 2 bases. Germline CDR1 and CDR2: MDHEN and SYDVKM. The CDR3 runs 13 residues. In DNA, the CDR3 is TGTGCCAGCACCCCGGACAGGAACTATGGCTACACCTTC. Encoded protein: CASTPDRNYGYTF.

This clone has just one count. The chain links TRBV10-1 to TRBJ2-1; perhaps D is TRBD1 or TRBD2 (6 bases each). The CDR3 totals 14 residues. CDR1 and CDR2 from the germline V gene are WNHNN and SYGVQD (reference sequence). Trimming cost V 5 bases and J 5 bases, with 13 bases left between them. CDR3 region: CASSTGAKNNEQFF. The CDR3 DNA reads as TGCGCCAGCAGTACGGGGGCGAAAAACAATGAGCAGTTCTTC.

This chain links TRBV5-6 with TRBJ2-7; D may be TRBD1 (6 bases). The CDR3 runs to 14 residues. V was shortened by 4 bases and J by 4 bases, with 15 bases between the two germline ends. Germline lookup yields CDR1 SGHDT and CDR2 YYEEEE. In nucleotides, the CDR3 is TGTGCCAGCAGCCCAGCACAGGGCGGATACGAGCAGTACTTC. Its translation is CASSPAQGGYEQYF.

J is TRBJ2-3 and V is TRBV11-3; D may be TRBD2 (5 bases). The CDR3 is 16 residues long. Germline-derived CDR1 and CDR2 are SGHNT and YENEEA. V lost 5 bases, J lost 1 base, and 16 bases lay in between. The CDR3 DNA is TGTGCCAGCAGCCTAGGACCTAGCTCCCGCACAGATACGCAGTATTTT. Translated: CASSLGPSSRTDTQYF.

V and J are TRBV18 and TRBJ2-1, with 8 bases that match TRBD2. J gave up 9 bases and V 6 bases, and 16 bases lay outside the gene matches. The CDR3 contains 16 residues. Germline-derived CDR1 and CDR2 are KGHSH and LQKENI. The CDR3 reads CASSPTGLGIKGEQFF. DNA for the CDR3: TGTGCCAGCTCCCCAACGGGACTAGGGATTAAGGGTGAGCAGTTCTTC. The full variable domain, in which reference TRBV18 and TRBJ2-1 provide the parts outside the CDR3, is NAGVMQNPRHLVRRRGQEARLRCSPMKGHSHVYWYRQLPEEGLKFMVYLQKENIIDESGMPKERFSAEFPKEGPSILRIQQVVRGDSAAYFCASSPTGLGIKGEQFFGPGTRLTVL.

The chain combines TRBV30 with TRBJ2-4; unclear D gene. V was trimmed by 0 bases and J by 6 bases, leaving 12 bases between them. CDR1 GTSNPN and CDR2 SVGIG come from the germline V gene (reference sequence). The CDR3 sequence is 14 residues long. CDR3 in amino acids: CAWSVWPVGNIQYF. The CDR3, as DNA: TGTGCCTGGAGTGTGTGGCCGGTGGGAAACATTCAGTACTTC.

V is TRBV7-9 and J is TRBJ1-1; no clear D. V was pared by 6 bases and J by 6 bases, with 5 bases between. The V gene's germline CDR1 is SEHNR and CDR2 FQNEAQ (reference sequence). The CDR3 runs 10 residues. Written as DNA, the CDR3 is TGTGCCAGCAGAAGCGCTGAAGCTTTCTTT. It is translated as CASRSAEAFF.

This clone appeared a single time. The genes are TRBV7-2 and TRBJ2-3; 14 bases agree with TRBD2. Germline assignment: CDR1 SGHTA and CDR2 FQGNSA. The CDR3 has 17 amino acids. V trimming: 2 bases; J trimming: 4 bases; junction bases outside the gene matches: 5. DNA for the CDR3: TGTGCCAGCAGCTTAAGACTAGCGGGAGGGCCAGCAGATACGCAGTATTTT. This sequence encodes CASSLRLAGGPADTQYF.

This clone was detected only once. V usage is TRBV29-1 and J usage is TRBJ2-7; 7 bases are shared with TRBD1. This CDR3 has 12 amino acids. Germline CDR1 SQVTM, CDR2 ANQGSEA. Trimming at V came to 5 bases and at J to 2 bases, leaving 3 bases not matched to a gene. CDR3 region: CSVWDRAYEQYF. The CDR3 DNA reads TGCAGCGTTTGGGACAGAGCCTACGAGCAGTACTTC.

The J gene is TRBJ1-1, the V gene TRBV6-5; 9 nucleotides align to TRBD1. This CDR3 has 12 amino acids. Germline loops: CDR1 MNHEY, CDR2 SVGAGI. Trimming cost V 2 bases and J 10 bases; bases outside gene matches: 2. The CDR3 coding sequence is TGTGCCAGCAGTTACCTGGGACAGGGAGCTTTCTTT. Its translation: CASSYLGQGAFF.

This rearrangement joins TRBV7-9 to TRBJ2-1; TRBD2 matches 12 bases. CDR1 is SEHNR and CDR2 is FQNEAQ in the germline V gene (reference sequence). V shed 4 bases and J 8 bases; nucleotides not matched to a gene: 15. The CDR3 contains 18 residues. The DNA of the CDR3 is TGTGCCAGCAGCTCACAAAAATCTAGCGGGAGGGCCCGCGATGAGCAGTTCTTC. It specifies CASSSQKSSGRARDEQFF.

The chain uses TRBV19 and TRBJ2-7, with TRBD2 matching 7 bases. CDR1 LNHDA and CDR2 SQIVND come from the germline V gene (reference sequence). The CDR3 has 13 amino acids. V lost 10 bases, J lost 1 base, and 7 bases stayed unmatched. CDR3 DNA sequence: TGTGCCACCACCCGCGGGGGTTCCTACGAGCAGTACTTC. The encoded protein is CATTRGGSYEQYF.